This T cell receptor beta chain emerged from a study of long-term antiretroviral therapy in people with HIV. Findings and caveats of the study: Narrower CDR3 length ranges marked HIV repertoires relative to controls.

The samples, holding roughly 0.95-11 million cryopreserved PBMC, were thawed before DNA extraction was carried out. V gave up 5 bases and J gave up 5 bases, with 16 bases separating them. The germline V gene encodes CDR1 MRHNA and CDR2 SNTAGT. CDR3 length: 14 residues. Sequencing relied on immunoSEQ assay v3.0, run at survey level. Method: immunoSEQ multiplex PCR; TCRdb's copy keeps in-frame clones and lacks some. The sample contains 30,000 to 40,000 clones, about four fifths of which appear only once. To note about this clone: The target antigen is unknown.

The source material was unsorted PBMCs, sampled 0.4 years before starting antiretroviral therapy. The J gene is TRBJ2-7, the V gene TRBV6-4; no clear D gene. This sequence was found in a man between 18 and 35 years old with HIV. Here the CDR3 DNA reads TGTGCCAGCAGTCAGGAGCCTGGGGATGACGAGCAGTACTTC. It yields the protein CASSQEPGDDEQYF.